These 21 T cell receptor beta chains were all obtained from the same sample, sequenced in a study of T cells in Graves' hyperthyroidism and ophthalmopathy. RNA transcripts were the template for amplifying TCR beta CDR3 regions. HTBI primers drove first-round RT-PCR of the TCR CDR3. TCRdb used MiXCR to reprocess the multiplex PCR reads, holding one entry per CDR3 protein. The data show 560,000 or so distinct CDR3 sequences, just under 20% seen once. The sample taken for sequencing was blood. All receptors come from a man aged 35-49 years with Graves' ophthalmopathy.

This clonotype was observed a handful of times. This chain links TRBV6-1 with TRBJ2-7; TRBD1 matches 9 bases. Germline loops: CDR1 MNHNS, CDR2 SASEGT. This CDR3 spans 13 amino acids. The DNA for the CDR3 is TGTGCGAGCTGGGACAGGGCTTACTACGAGCAGTACTTC. This codes for CASWDRAYYEQYF.

This chain connects TRBV20-1 to TRBJ2-5, with 7 bases matching TRBD2. This CDR3 has 14 residues. Germline V CDR1 and CDR2: DFQATT, SNEGSKA (reference sequence). The ends lost 6 bases at V and 1 base at J; junction bases unmatched: 8. The chain's CDR3 is CSAPTSRPQETQYF. The DNA for the CDR3 is TGCAGTGCCCCGACTAGCAGACCCCAAGAGACCCAGTACTTC.

This clonotype appeared a single time. This sequence joins TRBV4-1 and TRBJ2-7; tentative D call: TRBD2 (6 bases). Trimming removed 3 bases from V and 5 bases from J, with 20 bases in between. The germline V gene has CDR1 MGHRA and CDR2 YSYEKL. This CDR3 comprises 16 residues. This CDR3 reads CASSQPTGTLLDEQYF. Here the CDR3 DNA reads TGCGCCAGCAGCCAGCCCACCGGGACTCTTTTGGACGAGCAGTACTTC.

V is TRBV11-2 and J is TRBJ2-1, with 7 bases lining up with TRBD1. V was clipped by 5 bases and J by 6 bases; unmatched bases: 7. CDR1 is SGHAT and CDR2 is FQNNGV in the germline V gene. The CDR3 runs to 14 residues. The CDR3 nucleotides are TGTGCCAGCAGCAAACCGGGACAGTTCAATGAGCAGTTCTTC. Its translation is CASSKPGQFNEQFF.

The chain carries TRBV4-3 and TRBJ1-1, with D tentatively TRBD1 (5 bases). The CDR3 has 12 amino acids. CDR1 and CDR2 from the germline V gene are LGHNA and YSLEER. Trimming left V 2 bases short and J 9 bases short, with 10 bases between. In DNA form, the CDR3 reads TGCGCCAGCAGCCAAAGGGAGGGACAAGCTTTCTTT. This gives the protein CASSQREGQAFF.

The J gene is TRBJ2-2, the V gene TRBV11-2, with D perhaps TRBD2 (5 bases). The CDR3 is 15 residues long. V shed 1 base and J shed 4 bases, with 10 bases lying between them. Germline V CDR1 and CDR2: SGHAT, FQNNGV. This CDR3 reads CASSLGSVGTGELFF. Here the CDR3 DNA reads TGTGCCAGCAGCTTAGGTAGCGTGGGCACCGGGGAGCTGTTTTTT. Full variable domain (outside the CDR3, taken from reference TRBV11-2 and TRBJ2-2): EAGVAQSPRYKIIEKRQSVAFWCNPISGHATLYWYQQILGQGPKLLIQFQNNGVVDDSQLPKDRFSAERLKGVDSTLKIQPAKLEDSAVYLCASSLGSVGTGELFFGEGSRLTVL.

Many counts were recorded for this clonotype. This chain links TRBV5-1 with TRBJ1-2, with 9 positions matching TRBD1. The CDR3 sequence is 13 residues long. Germline V gives CDR1 SGHRS, CDR2 YFSETQ. V shed 3 bases and J 12 bases; nucleotides not matched to a gene: 9. The CDR3 sequence is CASSSSRDRVHTF. CDR3 sequence (DNA): TGCGCCAGCAGCTCGTCCCGGGACAGGGTCCACACCTTC.

The chain joins TRBV5-8 to TRBJ2-5, with D possibly being TRBD2 (7 bases). Trimming stripped 1 base from V and 5 bases from J, with 15 bases between. CDR3 length equals 15 residues. Germline V CDR1 and CDR2: SGHTS, YDEGEE. CDR3 in amino acids: CASSLWGGGGETQYF. The CDR3 DNA is TGTGCCAGCAGCTTGTGGGGAGGCGGGGGCGAGACCCAGTACTTC.

This clonotype was seen a handful of times. The genes are TRBV19 and TRBJ2-5, with 10 bases fitting TRBD2. The V gene end was trimmed by 10 bases and the J gene end by 1 base; junction bases not matched to a gene: 12. The CDR3 is 16 amino acids. Germline values: CDR1 LNHDA, CDR2 SQIVND (reference sequence). The CDR3 reads CATSKGTSETQETQYF. As DNA, the CDR3 is TGTGCCACCTCCAAGGGGACTAGCGAGACCCAAGAGACCCAGTACTTC.

This clonotype was counted only a few times. V and J are TRBV5-1 and TRBJ2-5, with a tentative D call TRBD1 (7 bases). CDR3 length: 13 amino acids. The V and J ends lost 6 bases and 2 bases respectively, with 11 bases between them. Germline assignment: CDR1 SGHRS and CDR2 YFSETQ. For the CDR3, the DNA is TGCGCCAGCAAGGGGGCGGGACAAGAGACCCAGTACTTC. It is translated as CASKGAGQETQYF.

This clonotype has just a few counts. V and J are TRBV6-1 and TRBJ2-7; TRBD2 aligns across 10 bases. From germline, CDR1 is MNHNS and CDR2 SASEGT. The CDR3 consists of 13 residues. The V segment lost 6 bases and the J segment 7 bases; nucleotides outside the gene matches: 6. CDR3 loop: CASRGLAGEEQYF. In DNA form, the CDR3 reads TGTGCCAGCAGGGGGCTAGCGGGAGAGGAGCAGTACTTC.

This clonotype was seen a handful of times. The rearrangement uses TRBV5-1 and TRBJ2-3; weak D call: TRBD1 (6 bases). The CDR3 consists of 14 residues. Trimming took 4 bases from V and 2 from J, leaving 11 bases between them. The germline V gene encodes CDR1 SGHRS and CDR2 YFSETQ. CDR3: CASSGQSYTDTQYF. As DNA, the CDR3 is TGCGCCAGCAGCGGACAGAGCTACACAGATACGCAGTATTTT. The full variable domain, completed using reference TRBV5-1 and TRBJ2-3, is KAGVTQTPRYLIKTRGQQVTLSCSPISGHRSVSWYQQTPGQGLQFLFEYFSETQRNKGNFPGRFSGRQFSNSRSEMNVSTLELGDSALYLCASSGQSYTDTQYFGPGTRLTVL.

The rearrangement joins TRBV29-1 to TRBJ2-7; a weak D match, TRBD1 (6 bases). Trimming shortened V by 3 bases and J by 2 bases, and 17 bases separated the two germline ends. Germline V gene lookup returns CDR1 SQVTM and CDR2 ANQGSEA. This CDR3 has 15 amino acids. CDR3 sequence (DNA): TGCAGCGTTGAGCGACAGGACACTGACCCCTACGAGCAGTACTTC. The encoded protein is CSVERQDTDPYEQYF.

This rearrangement joins TRBV2 to TRBJ2-7; TRBD2 agrees at 12 bases. The V gene end was trimmed by 6 bases and the J gene end by 7 bases; junction bases not matched to a gene: 7. The CDR3 contains 14 residues. The germline V gene has CDR1 SNHLY and CDR2 FYNNEI. The CDR3 DNA reads TGTGCCAGCAGGCCTAGCGGGGGGGCGAAAGAGCAGTACTTC. It translates to CASRPSGGAKEQYF.

This clonotype was seen many times. The V and J genes are TRBV2 and TRBJ1-4, with 7 bases matching TRBD1. The CDR3 contains 13 residues. V was clipped by 11 bases and J by 3 bases; unmatched bases: 6. Germline values: CDR1 SNHLY, CDR2 FYNNEI. DNA of the CDR3: TGTGCCGGCTACAGGGGCCCTAATGAAAAACTGTTTTTT. Amino acids: CAGYRGPNEKLFF.

Regarding this clonotype: The junction does not match germline at one end; this may be a read error. This chain connects TRBV12-3 or TRBV12-4 to TRBJ2-2; the match to TRBD1 covers 8 bases. This CDR3 contains 17 residues. The CDR3 protein is CASSPSLRGRDTVELFF. DNA of the CDR3: TGTGCCAGCAGTCCGTCACTCAGGGGGCGCGACACCGTGGAGCTGTTTTTT.

This clonotype was observed at least ten times. The rearrangement joins TRBV3-1 to TRBJ1-4; D remains ambiguous. The germline V and J ends were trimmed by 6 bases and 7 bases, with 15 bases remaining between them. This CDR3 comprises 14 residues. Germline assignment: CDR1 LGHDT and CDR2 YNNKEL (reference sequence). Here the CDR3 DNA reads TGTGCCAGCAGTCTTAGGATGGGTACTGAAAAACTGTTTTTT. It yields the protein CASSLRMGTEKLFF.

This clonotype was found once. The CDR3 sequence is CASSQDLLAGAPGELFF. CDR3 nucleotides: TGTGCCAGCAGCCAAGATCTTCTAGCGGGAGCCCCCGGGGAGCTGTTTTTT. This chain links TRBV4-2 with TRBJ2-2; 10 bases fit TRBD2. CDR3 length equals 17 residues. V was pared by 0 bases and J by 6 bases, with 7 bases of the junction left unmatched. Germline-derived CDR1 and CDR2 are LGHNA and YNFKEQ.

This clonotype was counted only a few times. CDR3 DNA: TGTGCCAGCAGTCCAGGGTTTAAGAACGAGCAGTACTTC. Amino acids: CASSPGFKNEQYF. The V gene is TRBV27, the J gene TRBJ2-7, with D tentatively TRBD1 (5 bases). Germline V gene data show CDR1 as MNHEY and CDR2 as SMNVEV (reference sequence). V shed 5 bases and J shed 5 bases, with 13 bases lying between them. The CDR3 consists of 13 residues.

This clonotype came up many times. The chain recombines TRBV28 with TRBJ2-7; a weak D match, TRBD1 (6 bases). The CDR3 has 15 residues. Trimming stripped 5 bases from V and 6 bases from J, with 20 bases between. Germline loops: CDR1 MDHEN, CDR2 SYDVKM. The CDR3 DNA sequence: TGTGCCAGCAGTGGCGCCGGGACACCCCTCGCCGAGCAGTACTTC. Translating gives CASSGAGTPLAEQYF.

The rearrangement joins TRBV20-1 to TRBJ2-1; D is possibly TRBD2 (5 bases). This CDR3 spans 11 amino acids. Germline loops: CDR1 DFQATT, CDR2 SNEGSKA (reference sequence). The V end lost 5 bases, the J end lost 10 bases, and 12 bases lay between the germline ends. The CDR3 nucleotides are TGCAGTGCTGGTAATCCGGGAGAGCAGTTCTTC. It codes for CSAGNPGEQFF.